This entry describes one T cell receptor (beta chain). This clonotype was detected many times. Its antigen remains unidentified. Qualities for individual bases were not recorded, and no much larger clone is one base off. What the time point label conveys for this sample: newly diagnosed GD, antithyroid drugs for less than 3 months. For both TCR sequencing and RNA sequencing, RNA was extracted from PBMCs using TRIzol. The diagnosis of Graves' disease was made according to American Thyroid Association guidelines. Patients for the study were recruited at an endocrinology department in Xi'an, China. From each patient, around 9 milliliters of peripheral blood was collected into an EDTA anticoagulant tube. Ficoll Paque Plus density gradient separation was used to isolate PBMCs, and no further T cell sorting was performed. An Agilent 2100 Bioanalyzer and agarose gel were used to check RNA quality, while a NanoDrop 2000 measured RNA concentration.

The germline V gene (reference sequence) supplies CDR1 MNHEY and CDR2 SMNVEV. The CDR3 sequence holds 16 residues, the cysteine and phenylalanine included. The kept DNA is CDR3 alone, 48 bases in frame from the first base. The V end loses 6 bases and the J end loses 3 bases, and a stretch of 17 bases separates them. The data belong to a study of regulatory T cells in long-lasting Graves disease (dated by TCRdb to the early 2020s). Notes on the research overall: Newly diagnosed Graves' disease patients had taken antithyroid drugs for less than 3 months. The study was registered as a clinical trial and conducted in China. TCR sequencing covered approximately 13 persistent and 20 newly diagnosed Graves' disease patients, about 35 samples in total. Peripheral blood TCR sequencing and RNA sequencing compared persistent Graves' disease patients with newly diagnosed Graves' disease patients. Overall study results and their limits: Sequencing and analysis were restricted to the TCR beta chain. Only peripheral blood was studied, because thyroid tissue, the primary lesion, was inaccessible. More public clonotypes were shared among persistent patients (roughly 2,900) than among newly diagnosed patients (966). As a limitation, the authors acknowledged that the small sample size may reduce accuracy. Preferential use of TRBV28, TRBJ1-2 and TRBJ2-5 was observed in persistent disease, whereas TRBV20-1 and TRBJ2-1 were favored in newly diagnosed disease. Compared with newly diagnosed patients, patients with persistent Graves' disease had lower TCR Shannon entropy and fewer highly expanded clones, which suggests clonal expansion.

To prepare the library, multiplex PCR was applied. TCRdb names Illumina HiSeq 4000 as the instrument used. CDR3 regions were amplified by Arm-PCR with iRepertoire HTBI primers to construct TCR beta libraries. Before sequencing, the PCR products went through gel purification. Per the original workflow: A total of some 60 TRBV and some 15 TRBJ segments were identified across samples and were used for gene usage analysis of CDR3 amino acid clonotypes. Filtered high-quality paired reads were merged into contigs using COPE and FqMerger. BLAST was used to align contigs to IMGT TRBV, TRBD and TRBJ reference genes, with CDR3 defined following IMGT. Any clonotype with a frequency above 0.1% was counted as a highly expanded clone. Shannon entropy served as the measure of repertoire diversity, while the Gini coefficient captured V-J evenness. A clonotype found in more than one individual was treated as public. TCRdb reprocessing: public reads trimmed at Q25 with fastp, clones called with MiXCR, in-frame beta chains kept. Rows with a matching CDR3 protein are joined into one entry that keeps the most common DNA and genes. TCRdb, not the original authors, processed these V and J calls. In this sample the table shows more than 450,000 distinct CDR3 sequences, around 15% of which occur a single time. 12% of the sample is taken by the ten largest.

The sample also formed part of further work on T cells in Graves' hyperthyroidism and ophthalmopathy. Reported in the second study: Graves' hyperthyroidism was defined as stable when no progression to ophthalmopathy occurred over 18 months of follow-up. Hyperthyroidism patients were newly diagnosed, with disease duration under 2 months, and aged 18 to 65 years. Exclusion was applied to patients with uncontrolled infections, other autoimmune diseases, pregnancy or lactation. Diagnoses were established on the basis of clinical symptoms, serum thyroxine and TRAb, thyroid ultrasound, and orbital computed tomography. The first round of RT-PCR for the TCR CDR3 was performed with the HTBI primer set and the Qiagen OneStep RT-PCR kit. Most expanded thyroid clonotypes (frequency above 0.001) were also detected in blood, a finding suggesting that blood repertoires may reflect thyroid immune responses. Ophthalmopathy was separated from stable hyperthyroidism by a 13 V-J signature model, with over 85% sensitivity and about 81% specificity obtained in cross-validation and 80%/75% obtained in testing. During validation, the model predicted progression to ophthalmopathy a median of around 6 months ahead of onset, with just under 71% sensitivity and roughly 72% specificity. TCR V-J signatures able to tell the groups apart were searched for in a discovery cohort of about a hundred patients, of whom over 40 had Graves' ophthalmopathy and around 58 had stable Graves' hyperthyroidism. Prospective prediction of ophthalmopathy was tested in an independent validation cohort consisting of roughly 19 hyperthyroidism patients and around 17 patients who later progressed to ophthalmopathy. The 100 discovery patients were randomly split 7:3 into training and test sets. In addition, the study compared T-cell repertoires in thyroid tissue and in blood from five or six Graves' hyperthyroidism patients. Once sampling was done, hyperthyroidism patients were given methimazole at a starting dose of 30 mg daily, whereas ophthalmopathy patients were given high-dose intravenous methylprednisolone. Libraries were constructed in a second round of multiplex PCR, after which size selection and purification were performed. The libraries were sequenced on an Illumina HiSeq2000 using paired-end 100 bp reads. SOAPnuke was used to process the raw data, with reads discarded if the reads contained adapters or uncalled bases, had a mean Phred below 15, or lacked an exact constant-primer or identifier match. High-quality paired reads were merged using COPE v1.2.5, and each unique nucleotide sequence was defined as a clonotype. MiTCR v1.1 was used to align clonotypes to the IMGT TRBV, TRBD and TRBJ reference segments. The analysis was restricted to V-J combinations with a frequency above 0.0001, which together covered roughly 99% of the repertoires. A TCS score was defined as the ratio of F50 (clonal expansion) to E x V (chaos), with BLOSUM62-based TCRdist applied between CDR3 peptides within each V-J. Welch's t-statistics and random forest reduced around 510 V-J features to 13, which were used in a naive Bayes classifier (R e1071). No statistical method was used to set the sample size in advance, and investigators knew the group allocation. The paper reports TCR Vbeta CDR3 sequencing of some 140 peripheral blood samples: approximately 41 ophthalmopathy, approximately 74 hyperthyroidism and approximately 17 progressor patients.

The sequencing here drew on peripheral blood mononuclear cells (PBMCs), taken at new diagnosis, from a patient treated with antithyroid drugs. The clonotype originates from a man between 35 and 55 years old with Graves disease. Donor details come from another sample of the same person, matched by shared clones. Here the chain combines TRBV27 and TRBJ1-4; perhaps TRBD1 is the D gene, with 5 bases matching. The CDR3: CASSRGGSMANEKLFF. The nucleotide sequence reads TGTGCCAGCAGCCGGGGGGGGAGTATGGCTAATGAAAAACTGTTTTTT.